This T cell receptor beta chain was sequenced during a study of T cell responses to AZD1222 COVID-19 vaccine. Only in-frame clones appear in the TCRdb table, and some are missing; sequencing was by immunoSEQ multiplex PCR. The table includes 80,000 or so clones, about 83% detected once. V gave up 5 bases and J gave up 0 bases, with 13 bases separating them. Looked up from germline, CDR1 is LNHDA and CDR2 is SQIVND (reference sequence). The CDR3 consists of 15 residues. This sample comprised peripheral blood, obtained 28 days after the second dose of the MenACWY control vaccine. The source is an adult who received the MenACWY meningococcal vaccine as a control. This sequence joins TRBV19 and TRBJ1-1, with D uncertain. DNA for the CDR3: TGTGCCAGTAGTTCAAGCGGTCTCCTGAACACTGAAGCTTTCTTT. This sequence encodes CASSSSGLLNTEAFF. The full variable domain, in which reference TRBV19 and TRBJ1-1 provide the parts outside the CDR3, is DGGITQSPKYLFRKEGQNVTLSCEQNLNHDAMYWYRQDPGQGLRLIYYSQIVNDFQKGDIAEGYSVSREKKESFPLTVTSAQKNPTAFYLCASSSSGLLNTEAFFGQGTRLTVV.